The 17 T cell receptor beta chains below all came from one sample that was sequenced in a study of blood T cells in healthy people across ages. The second PCR ran roughly 6 to 11 cycles with a sample-barcoded 5' primer and J-beta primers. In TCRdb, the 5' RACE reads were re-called with MiXCR into one record per CDR3 protein. Here the sample spans over 1,300,000 distinct CDR3 sequences, approximately 60% being singletons. The specimen sequenced was blood. These receptors came from a man aged 18 to 30 in good health.

This clonotype was recorded a few times. The J gene is TRBJ2-7, the V gene TRBV28, with D tentatively TRBD1 (5 bases). The ends were cut back, 4 bases at V and 2 bases at J, with 15 bases in the middle. CDR1 and CDR2 from the germline V gene are MDHEN and SYDVKM. The CDR3 sequence is 15 residues long. CDR3 sequence: CASSSYTGFPYEQYF. The CDR3 coding sequence is TGTGCCAGCAGTTCATACACAGGTTTCCCCTACGAGCAGTACTTC.

The chain has TRBV7-9 and TRBJ2-7, with D perhaps given as TRBD1 or TRBD2 (5 bases each). Germline values: CDR1 SEHNR, CDR2 FQNEAQ (reference sequence). The length of the CDR3 is 16 residues. Trimming pared 5 bases from V and 2 bases from J, leaving 19 bases between. CDR3 sequence (DNA): TGTGCCAGCAGCATAGACCCAAGGGACCTGACCTACGAGCAGTACTTC. As protein: CASSIDPRDLTYEQYF.

The chain links TRBV5-1 to TRBJ1-2, with D perhaps TRBD1 (5 bases). The CDR3 contains 14 residues. Trimming cost V 0 bases and J 6 bases, with 12 bases left between them. CDR1 is SGHRS and CDR2 is YFSETQ in the germline V gene. For the CDR3, the DNA is TGCGCCAGCAGCTTGGATCTAGGGGAAGATGGCTACACCTTC. Translating it yields CASSLDLGEDGYTF.

This sequence joins TRBV29-1 and TRBJ2-3, with TRBD2 matching 7 bases. The V and J ends lost 1 base and 2 bases, in that order; junction bases with no gene match: 9. The CDR3 is made up of 16 amino acids. Looked up from germline, CDR1 is SQVTM and CDR2 is ANQGSEA. This CDR3 reads CSVEGVGEGYTDTQYF. The DNA of the CDR3 is TGCAGCGTTGAAGGTGTAGGGGAGGGGTACACAGATACGCAGTATTTT.

This clonotype has more than one count but fewer than ten. The rearrangement links TRBV4-2 to TRBJ1-2; possible D gene TRBD1, 6 bases. CDR3 size: 17 residues. Germline V gene sequence: CDR1 LGHNA, CDR2 YNFKEQ. Between the trimmed V and J ends, which lost 0 bases and 0 bases, there was a span of 14 bases. CDR3 bases: TGTGCCAGCAGCCAAGATCTGGGCAGGGGAGCTAACTATGGCTACACCTTC. Protein: CASSQDLGRGANYGYTF.

V is TRBV6-6 and J is TRBJ1-1; TRBD1 is a possible D gene (5 bases). V was cut by 7 bases and J by 4 bases, with 19 bases left in between. The germline V gene has CDR1 MNHNY and CDR2 SVGAGI (reference sequence). The CDR3 is made up of 15 amino acids. DNA of the CDR3: TGTGCCAGCAATCGGAACGGGTGGGGGACCACTGAAGCTTTCTTT. Translated, it gives CASNRNGWGTTEAFF.

This sequence joins TRBV7-2 and TRBJ2-1; 8 bases line up with TRBD2. CDR1 and CDR2 from the germline V gene are SGHTA and FQGNSA. J was trimmed by 8 bases and V by 4 bases; bases with no gene match: 10. The CDR3 runs 15 residues. This chain's CDR3 is CASSSLAGPLDEQFF. The CDR3 bases are TGTGCCAGCAGCTCCTTAGCGGGGCCCCTCGATGAGCAGTTCTTC.

This clonotype has only a few counts. The chain carries TRBV29-1 and TRBJ2-7; D not certain. The CDR3 has 14 residues. V dropped 2 bases and J dropped 0 bases, with 11 bases sitting between them. Germline-derived CDR1 and CDR2 are SQVTM and ANQGSEA. The DNA for the CDR3 is TGCAGCGTTGAAAACCCGTTTAGCTCCTACGAGCAGTACTTC. Protein: CSVENPFSSYEQYF.

V and J are TRBV3-1 and TRBJ1-2, with a possible D match to TRBD1 (6 bases). The germline V and J ends were trimmed by 4 bases and 4 bases, with 19 bases remaining between them. Germline assignment: CDR1 LGHDT and CDR2 YNNKEL (reference sequence). The CDR3 has 16 residues. In DNA, the CDR3 is TGTGCCAGCAGCCCGACCTCGGACAGTACCACCTATGGCTACACCTTC. It specifies CASSPTSDSTTYGYTF.

This clonotype was picked up a small number of times. As DNA, the CDR3 is TGTGCCAGCAGTTTTCAGCGGAGTTCCAATGAGCAGTTCTTC. This gives the protein CASSFQRSSNEQFF. The rearrangement uses TRBV12-3 or TRBV12-4 and TRBJ2-1; tentatively, D is TRBD2 (5 bases). V was clipped by 3 bases and J by 6 bases, with 12 bases between them. This CDR3 spans 14 amino acids.

CDR3 amino acids: CASSVQGPSYGYTF. CDR3 sequence (DNA): TGTGCCAGCAGCGTACAGGGGCCCAGCTATGGCTACACCTTC. V usage is TRBV7-2 and J usage is TRBJ1-2; 7 bases agree with TRBD1. This CDR3 has 14 amino acids. V lost 5 bases to trimming and J lost 4 bases; unmatched junction nucleotides: 7. Germline assignment: CDR1 SGHTA and CDR2 FQGNSA.

This clonotype was detected a few times. The J gene is TRBJ2-5, the V gene TRBV7-9; maybe TRBD1 (5 bases). CDR1 is SEHNR, CDR2 FQNEAQ, per germline (reference sequence). Trimming pared 10 bases from V and 0 bases from J, leaving 12 bases between. The CDR3 has 13 amino acids. CDR3 protein: CATQGPHQETQYF. DNA for the CDR3: TGTGCCACCCAGGGTCCCCACCAAGAGACCCAGTACTTC.

The chain carries TRBV12-3 or TRBV12-4 and TRBJ1-4; D gene unclear. Trimming took 5 bases from V and 8 from J, leaving 9 bases between them. The CDR3 loop spans 12 amino acids. The CDR3 spells CASSSADEKLFF. For the CDR3, the DNA is TGTGCCAGCAGTAGCGCGGACGAAAAACTGTTTTTT.

Points on this clonotype: The junction departs from germline at one end; a sequencing error may be responsible. The CDR3 protein is CASKDQGDYSYTF. DNA of the CDR3: TGTGCCAGCAAAGACCAGGGCGACTATAGCTACACCTTC. The chain uses TRBV6-5 and TRBJ1-2, with D tentatively TRBD1 (5 bases). Germline-derived CDR1 and CDR2 are MNHEY and SVGAGI. The CDR3 runs to 13 residues.

The chain has TRBV4-1 and TRBJ1-2, with 9 bases fitting TRBD1. V lost 2 bases to trimming and J lost 0 bases; unmatched junction nucleotides: 4. This CDR3 spans 16 amino acids. The germline V gene encodes CDR1 MGHRA and CDR2 YSYEKL. In nucleotides, the CDR3 is TGCGCCAGCAGCCAAAGGGGACAGGGCCCTAACTATGGCTACACCTTC. Its translation is CASSQRGQGPNYGYTF.

The chain joins TRBV6-2 or TRBV6-3 to TRBJ1-2; 8 bases agree with TRBD1. This CDR3 comprises 12 residues. Germline CDR1 is MNHEY and CDR2 is SVGEGT. Losses at the gene ends were 6 bases for V and 5 bases for J; bases not matched to a gene: 2. Here the CDR3 DNA reads TGTGCCAGCAGGGGACAGGAGTATGGCTACACCTTC. It specifies CASRGQEYGYTF.

This chain joins TRBV29-1 and TRBJ2-1; 9 bases are shared with TRBD2. The CDR3 is made up of 16 amino acids. Looked up from germline, CDR1 is SQVTM and CDR2 is ANQGSEA. V was pared by 5 bases and J by 2 bases, with 10 bases of the junction left unmatched. The CDR3 spells CSVSGLAGPTYNEQFF. The CDR3 nucleotides read TGCAGCGTTTCTGGGCTAGCGGGGCCTACCTACAATGAGCAGTTCTTC.